A selection of T cell receptor beta chains follows, all from one sample in a study of metastatic and nonmetastatic thyroid tumors. TCRdb re-analyzed the PCR reads through MiXCR. The table lists under 20,000 clones, approximately 30% of them singletons. The material sequenced was adjacent normal tissue. The receptors were sampled from a female donor with papillary thyroid cancer or a benign thyroid nodule (not recorded which). Some clones in this sample may be carry-over from other donors' samples. CDR3s include the opening cysteine and the closing phenylalanine or tryptophan. The D gene is left open where the match is weak. Only some rows state a clone size, as once, few, many or a class for expanded clones.

TRBV6-1	.	many	TRBJ2-2	TGTGCCAGCATCCCGATCAGTTCCTTAAACACCGGGGAGCTGTTTTTT	CASIPISSLNTGELFF
TRBV6-1	.	few	TRBJ2-7	TGTGCCAGCAGTCCTCTTAGTCCCCTCTACGAGCAGTACTTC	CASSPLSPLYEQYF
TRBV20-1	.	.	TRBJ2-6	TGCAGTGCCGCCCAGCCTGGGGCCAACGTCCTGACTTTC	CSAAQPGANVLTF
TRBV12-3/TRBV12-4	.	few	TRBJ2-7	TGTGCCAGCAGTCTCCAGGGATTCGGAATTTACGAGCAGTACTTC	CASSLQGFGIYEQYF
TRBV6-1	.	many	TRBJ1-3	TGTGCCAGCAGTGAATCTCCCTCCTCTGGAAACACCATATATTTT	CASSESPSSGNTIYF
TRBV11-1	TRBD1	.	TRBJ1-1	TGTGCCAGCAGCTTGTCCCCAGGGGGCACTGAAGCTTTCTTT	CASSLSPGGTEAFF
TRBV16	TRBD1	.	TRBJ1-5	TGTGCCAGCAGCCAATTCGGACAGGGCGGGGGCAATCAGCCCCAGCATTTT	CASSQFGQGGGNQPQHF
TRBV5-1	.	many	TRBJ1-2	TGCGCCAGCAGCCCTCCGGGGTTCGGGGGCTATGGCTACACCTTC	CASSPPGFGGYGYTF
TRBV11-2	.	.	TRBJ1-2	TGTGCCAGCAGCTGGTCGGGGGCCAATGGCTACACCTTC	CASSWSGANGYTF
TRBV15	.	.	TRBJ2-7	TGTGCCACCAGCAGCTTGGACCCTAGCTCCTACGAGCAGTACTTC	CATSSLDPSSYEQYF
TRBV2	.	medium-sized	TRBJ1-4	TGTGCCAGCAACCAGGGAACCCATGAAAAACTGTTTTTT	CASNQGTHEKLFF
TRBV7-6	TRBD1	.	TRBJ2-7	TGTGCCAGCAGCTTGGAAGGAGGGGGGACAGGGGCCTACGAGCAGTACTTC	CASSLEGGGTGAYEQYF
TRBV18	.	.	TRBJ2-5	TGTGCCAGCTCACGATCTGGGGGTTCAGAGACCCAGTACTTC	CASSRSGGSETQYF
TRBV20-1	.	.	TRBJ2-7	TGCAGTGCTAGGGGTGTCTCCTACGAGCAGTACTTC	CSARGVSYEQYF
TRBV2	.	many	TRBJ1-2	TGTGCCAGCAGGGGGAGGGGATACGGCTACACCTTC	CASRGRGYGYTF
TRBV12-3/TRBV12-4	TRBD2	.	TRBJ2-1	TGTGCCAGCAGTACATCCCTAGCGGGAGACGACAATGAGCAGTTCTTC	CASSTSLAGDDNEQFF
TRBV6-1	.	few	TRBJ1-3	TGTGCCAGCAGATTGACGGAACTGGGCGCTGGAAACACCATATATTTT	CASRLTELGAGNTIYF
TRBV5-1	.	few	TRBJ2-5	TGCGCCAGCAGCTCGTACCAAGAGACCCAGTACTTC	CASSSYQETQYF
TRBV6-1	.	.	TRBJ1-2	TGTGCCAGCACACCCAACGGCGTCTATGGCTACACCTTC	CASTPNGVYGYTF
TRBV6-1	TRBD1	.	TRBJ1-1	TGTGCCGCCTCGGGACAGGCCTTGGCCACTGAAGCTTTCTTT	CAASGQALATEAFF
TRBV20-1	TRBD1	.	TRBJ2-1	TGCAGTGCTAGGGTCGGTGGACAGGCCATAAATGAGCAGTTCTTC	CSARVGGQAINEQFF
TRBV6-1	TRBD2	few	TRBJ2-3	TGTGCCAGCAGTGAATGGACTAGCGGGAGCTCAGATACGCAGTATTTT	CASSEWTSGSSDTQYF
TRBV13	TRBD1	many	TRBJ2-2	TGTGCCAGCAGTCGGGGACAGGGCCTCACCGGGGAGCTGTTTTTT	CASSRGQGLTGELFF
TRBV20-1	.	.	TRBJ2-3	TGCAGTGCCCCCGGGGACGGATACACAGATACGCAGTATTTT	CSAPGDGYTDTQYF
TRBV5-4	.	.	TRBJ2-3	TGTGCCAGCAGCTCGGGAAGAGAGCTGCTAACAGATACGCAGTATTTT	CASSSGRELLTDTQYF
TRBV3-1	.	.	TRBJ2-7	TGTGCCAGCAGCCAAGTCCGTTCCGAGCAGTACTTC	CASSQVRSEQYF
TRBV6-1	.	.	TRBJ1-1	TGTGCCAGCAGTGCCCGACAGGAATTAAACACTGAAGCTTTCTTT	CASSARQELNTEAFF
TRBV28	.	.	TRBJ1-2	TGTGCCAGCAGGGACTGGACCTATGGCTACACCTTC	CASRDWTYGYTF
TRBV6-2/TRBV6-3	.	few	TRBJ1-1	TGTGCCAGCAGCCGAATATTCGACAGGTTCACTGAAGCTTTCTTT	CASSRIFDRFTEAFF
TRBV20-1	TRBD1	.	TRBJ1-6	TGCAGTGCTACTCGGACAGGGGGCAATAAGATCGATTCACCCCTCCACTTT	CSATRTGGNKIDSPLHF
TRBV10-2	TRBD2	medium-sized	TRBJ2-5	TGCGCCAGCAGGGCGGGGGGCCTACAAGAGACCCAGTACTTC	CASRAGGLQETQYF
TRBV10-3	.	few	TRBJ2-7	TGTGCCAGCGTGACGCACTACGAGCAGTACTTC	CASVTHYEQYF
TRBV7-2	.	once	TRBJ2-7	TGTGCCAGCAGCTTAGCCTACCCAGGGCAGACGTACGAGCAGTACTTC	CASSLAYPGQTYEQYF
TRBV2	TRBD1	.	TRBJ2-3	TGTGCCAGCAGTGGGGGACAGGCAGATACGCAGTATTTT	CASSGGQADTQYF
TRBV9	.	.	TRBJ2-7	TGTGCCAGCAGCACTGACGGCACCTACGAGCAGTACTTC	CASSTDGTYEQYF
TRBV6-2/TRBV6-3	.	.	TRBJ2-5	TGTGCCAGCAGTTACGTCGAGACCCAGTACTTC	CASSYVETQYF
TRBV18	.	.	TRBJ1-4	TGTGCCAGCTCACGGGGGGGCCCGGCAACTAATGAAAAACTGTTTTTT	CASSRGGPATNEKLFF
TRBV18	TRBD1	.	TRBJ1-6	TGTGCCAGCTCGTCGGACAGGGCCTCACCCCTCCACTTT	CASSSDRASPLHF
TRBV10-1	TRBD2	few	TRBJ2-1	TGCGCCAGCAGTGATCAGGGACTAGCCTCCTACAATGAGCAGTTCTTC	CASSDQGLASYNEQFF
TRBV2	.	.	TRBJ2-3	TGTGCCAGCAGGGTCTACGGAAGCACAGATACGCAGTATTTT	CASRVYGSTDTQYF
TRBV6-1	.	.	TRBJ2-7	TGTGCCAGCAGGAACACCTACGAGCAGTACTTC	CASRNTYEQYF
TRBV7-9	TRBD1	.	TRBJ1-2	TGTGCCAGCAGCTGGCGACAGGGGGCAGACTATGGCTACACCTTC	CASSWRQGADYGYTF
TRBV7-2	TRBD1	.	TRBJ1-1	TGTGCCAGCAACTTAGGGGGCGCAACTGGGGCTTTCTTT	CASNLGGATGAFF
TRBV27	TRBD2	.	TRBJ2-7	TGTGCCAGCAGTTTTATGGGACTAGCGGAGACCTACGAGCAGTACTTC	CASSFMGLAETYEQYF
TRBV27	TRBD2	few	TRBJ2-7	TGTGCCAGCAGTAATTACGGGACTAGCGGGAGAGGGGAGCAGTACTTC	CASSNYGTSGRGEQYF
TRBV19	TRBD2	.	TRBJ2-7	TGTGCCAGTAGTCAACCGGGACTAGGAACCTACGAGCAGTACTTC	CASSQPGLGTYEQYF
TRBV6-1	TRBD1	.	TRBJ2-2	TGTGCCAGCAGTGAGGGACAGGGCAACACCGGGGAGCTGTTTTTT	CASSEGQGNTGELFF
TRBV6-1	.	.	TRBJ2-2	TGTGCCAGCAGTCCCGGGGCGTCCACCGGGGAGCTGTTTTTT	CASSPGASTGELFF